This TCR beta chain emerged from a study of T cell repertoires in cytomegalovirus infection. Study-wide context: In public TCR beta signatures, there were indications of both CMV infection and matching HLA type. Study results and limitations: Ex vivo responses were dominated by HLA-C-restricted CMV-specific TCR beta clonotypes.

Only a few counts were recorded for this clonotype. Its target is not known. TCRdb used MiXCR to reprocess the reads, holding one entry per CDR3 protein. The table shows 450,000 to 650,000 distinct CDR3 sequences, with roughly 43% occurring only once. The V and J ends lost 7 bases and 1 base respectively, with 13 bases between them. CDR1 SGHAT and CDR2 FQNNGV come from the germline V gene. This CDR3 has 14 amino acids. The specimen comprised cultured PBMCs, sampled from culture after CMV antigen stimulation. The clonotype comes from a human donor in good health (CMV status not recorded). Some clones in this sample may be carry-over from other donors' samples. The V call is TRBV11-2, the J call TRBJ1-1, with D possibly TRBD1 on 5 matching bases. CDR3 nucleotide sequence: TGTGCCAGCATCCTGACTGGGGCGAACACTGAAGCTTTCTTT. Protein: CASILTGANTEAFF.